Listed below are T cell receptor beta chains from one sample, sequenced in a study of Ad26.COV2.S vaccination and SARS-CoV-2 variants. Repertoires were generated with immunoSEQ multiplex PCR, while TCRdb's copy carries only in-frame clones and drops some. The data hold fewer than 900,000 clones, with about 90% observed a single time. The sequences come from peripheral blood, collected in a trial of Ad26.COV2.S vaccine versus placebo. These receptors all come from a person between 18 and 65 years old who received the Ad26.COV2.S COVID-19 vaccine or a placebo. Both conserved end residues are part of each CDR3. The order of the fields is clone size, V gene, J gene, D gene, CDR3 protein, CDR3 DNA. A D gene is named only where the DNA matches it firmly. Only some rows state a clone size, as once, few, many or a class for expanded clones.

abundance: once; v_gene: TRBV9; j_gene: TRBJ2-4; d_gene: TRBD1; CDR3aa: CASSPRTGENIQYF; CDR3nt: TGTGCCAGCAGCCCCCGGACAGGTGAAAACATTCAGTACTTC
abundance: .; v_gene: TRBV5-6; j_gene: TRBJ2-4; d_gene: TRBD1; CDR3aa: CASADRGQAKNIQYF; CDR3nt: TGTGCCAGCGCGGACAGGGGGCAAGCCAAAAACATTCAGTACTTC
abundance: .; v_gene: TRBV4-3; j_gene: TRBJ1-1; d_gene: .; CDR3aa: CASSQSNLNTEAFF; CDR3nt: TGCGCCAGCAGCCAGTCCAACTTGAACACTGAAGCTTTCTTT
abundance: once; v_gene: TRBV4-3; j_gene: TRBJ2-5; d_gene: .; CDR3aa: CASSQEGRSGTDKRETQYF; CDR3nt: TGCGCCAGCAGCCAAGAGGGGCGATCCGGGACGGACAAGAGGGAGACCCAGTACTTC
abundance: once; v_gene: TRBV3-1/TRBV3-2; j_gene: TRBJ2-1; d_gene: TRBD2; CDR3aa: CASAGAGGSYNEQFF; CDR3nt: TGTGCCAGCGCCGGGGCGGGAGGGAGTTACAATGAGCAGTTCTTC
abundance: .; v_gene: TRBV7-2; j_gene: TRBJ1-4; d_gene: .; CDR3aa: CASSLTLGRVEKLFF; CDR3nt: TGTGCCAGCAGCTTAACGTTGGGCAGAGTCGAAAAACTGTTTTTT
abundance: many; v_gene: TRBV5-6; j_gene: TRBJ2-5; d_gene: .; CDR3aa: CASSGARQETQYF; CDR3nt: TGTGCCAGCAGCGGTGCCCGCCAAGAGACCCAGTACTTC
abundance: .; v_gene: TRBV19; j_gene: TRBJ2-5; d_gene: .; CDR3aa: CASRAGTPWEETQYF; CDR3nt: TGTGCCAGTCGCGCCGGGACCCCCTGGGAAGAGACCCAGTACTTC
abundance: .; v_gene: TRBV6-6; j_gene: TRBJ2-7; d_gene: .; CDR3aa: CAAKVGNEQYF; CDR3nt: TGTGCCGCAAAGGTGGGGAACGAGCAGTACTTC
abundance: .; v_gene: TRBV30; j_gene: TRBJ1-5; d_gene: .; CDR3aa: CAWSHPGNQPQHF; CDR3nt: TGTGCCTGGAGTCACCCGGGAAATCAGCCCCAGCATTTT
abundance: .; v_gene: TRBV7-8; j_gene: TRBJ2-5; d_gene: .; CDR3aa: CASSLVIDGTKRPETQYF; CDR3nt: TGTGCCAGCAGCTTAGTTATCGACGGGACGAAACGGCCAGAGACCCAGTACTTC
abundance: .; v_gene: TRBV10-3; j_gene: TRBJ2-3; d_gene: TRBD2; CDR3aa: CAISGGRLAGGPPGGTDTQYF; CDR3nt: TGTGCCATCAGCGGCGGACGACTAGCGGGAGGGCCACCCGGGGGCACAGATACGCAGTATTTT
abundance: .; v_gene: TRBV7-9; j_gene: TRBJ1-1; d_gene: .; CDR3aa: CASDRAGDTEAFF; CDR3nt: TGTGCCAGCGACCGAGCCGGGGACACTGAAGCTTTCTTT
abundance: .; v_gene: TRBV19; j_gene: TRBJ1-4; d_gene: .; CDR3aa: CASSPLGATNEKLFF; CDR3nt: TGTGCCAGTAGTCCCCTGGGTGCAACTAATGAAAAACTGTTTTTT
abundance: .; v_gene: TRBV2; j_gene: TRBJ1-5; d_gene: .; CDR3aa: CASKEDSNQPQHF; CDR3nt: TGTGCCAGCAAGGAGGATAGCAATCAGCCCCAGCATTTT
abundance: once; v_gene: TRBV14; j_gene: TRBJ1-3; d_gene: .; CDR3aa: CASSQDRWTGNTIYF; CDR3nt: TGTGCCAGCAGCCAAGATCGGTGGACTGGAAACACCATATATTTT
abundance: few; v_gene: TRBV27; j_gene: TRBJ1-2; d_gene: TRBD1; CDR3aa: CASSSLQGARTYGYTF; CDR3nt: TGTGCCAGCAGTTCCCTACAGGGGGCCCGCACCTATGGCTACACCTTC
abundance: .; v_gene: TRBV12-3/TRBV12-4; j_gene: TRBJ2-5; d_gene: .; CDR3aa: CASRLTGGETQYF; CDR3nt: TGTGCCAGCAGACTGACAGGAGGAGAGACCCAGTACTTC
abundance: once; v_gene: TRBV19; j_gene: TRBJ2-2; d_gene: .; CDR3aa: CASSINSGELFF; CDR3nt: TGTGCCAGTAGTATCAACTCCGGGGAGCTGTTTTTT
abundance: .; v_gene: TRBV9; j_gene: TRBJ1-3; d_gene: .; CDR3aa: CASSVAASTFSGNTIYF; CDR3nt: TGTGCCAGCAGCGTAGCGGCCTCAACATTCTCTGGAAACACCATATATTTT
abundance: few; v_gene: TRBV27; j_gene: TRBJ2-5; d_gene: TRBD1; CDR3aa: CASSWDRTQETQYF; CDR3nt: TGTGCCAGCAGTTGGGACAGGACCCAAGAGACCCAGTACTTC
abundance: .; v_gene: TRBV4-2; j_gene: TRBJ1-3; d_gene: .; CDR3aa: CASSPYGGGSTSGNTIYF; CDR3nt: TGTGCCAGCAGCCCCTATGGTGGGGGATCGACCTCTGGAAACACCATATATTTT
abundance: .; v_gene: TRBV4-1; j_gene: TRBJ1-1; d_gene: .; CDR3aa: CASSQDLEAFF; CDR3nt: TGCGCCAGCAGCCAAGATCTTGAAGCTTTCTTT
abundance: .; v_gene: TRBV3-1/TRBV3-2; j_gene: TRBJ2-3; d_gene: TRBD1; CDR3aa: CASSQVGGQGTDTQYF; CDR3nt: TGTGCCAGCAGCCAAGTAGGGGGACAGGGAACGGATACGCAGTATTTT
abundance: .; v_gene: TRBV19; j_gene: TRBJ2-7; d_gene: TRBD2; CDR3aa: CASSLAGVPLYEQYF; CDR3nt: TGTGCCAGTAGCCTAGCGGGAGTGCCACTATACGAGCAGTACTTC
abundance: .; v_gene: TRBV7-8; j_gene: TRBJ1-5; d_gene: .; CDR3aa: CASSRDRVQPQHF; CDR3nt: TGTGCCAGCAGCCGAGATAGGGTCCAGCCCCAGCATTTT
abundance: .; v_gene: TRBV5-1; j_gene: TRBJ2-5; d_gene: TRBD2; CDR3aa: CASSLQAGGQETQYF; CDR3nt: TGCGCCAGCAGCTTGCAAGCGGGGGGCCAAGAGACCCAGTACTTC
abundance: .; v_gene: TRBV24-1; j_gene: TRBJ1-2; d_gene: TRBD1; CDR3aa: CATSDLRTGAGYTF; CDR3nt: TGTGCCACCAGTGATTTGAGGACAGGGGCTGGCTACACCTTC
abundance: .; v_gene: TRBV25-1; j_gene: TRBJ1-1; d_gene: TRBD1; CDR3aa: CASSGFQDRRLSSTEAFF; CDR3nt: TGTGCCAGCAGTGGGTTTCAGGACAGGAGGTTATCGTCCACTGAAGCTTTCTTT
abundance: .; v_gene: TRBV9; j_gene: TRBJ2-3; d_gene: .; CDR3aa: CASSLISTSSTDTQYF; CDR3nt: TGTGCCAGCAGCCTTATTTCTACTAGCAGCACAGATACGCAGTATTTT
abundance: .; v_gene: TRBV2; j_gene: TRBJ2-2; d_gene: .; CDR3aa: CASSVGGPGELFF; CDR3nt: TGTGCCAGCAGTGTAGGGGGGCCCGGGGAGCTGTTTTTT
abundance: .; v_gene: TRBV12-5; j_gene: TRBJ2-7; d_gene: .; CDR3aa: CASGLATSKSLFYEQYF; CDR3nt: TGTGCTAGTGGTTTGGCCACCTCTAAGAGTCTGTTCTACGAGCAGTACTTC
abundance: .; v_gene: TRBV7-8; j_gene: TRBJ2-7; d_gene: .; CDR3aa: CASSLGWEYEQYF; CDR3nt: TGTGCCAGCAGCTTAGGTTGGGAATACGAGCAGTACTTC
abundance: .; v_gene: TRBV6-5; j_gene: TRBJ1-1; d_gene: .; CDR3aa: CASSYLSGVGTEAFF; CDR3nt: TGTGCCAGCAGTTATCTGTCTGGGGTGGGCACTGAAGCTTTCTTT
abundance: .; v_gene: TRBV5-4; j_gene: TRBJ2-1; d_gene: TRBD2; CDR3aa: CASSLPSTGLAGGSNEQFF; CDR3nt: TGTGCCAGCAGCTTACCTTCTACGGGACTAGCGGGGGGTTCGAATGAGCAGTTCTTC
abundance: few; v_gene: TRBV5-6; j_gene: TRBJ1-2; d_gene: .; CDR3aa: CASSLSQNYGYTF; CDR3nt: TGTGCCAGCAGCTTGAGTCAGAACTATGGCTACACCTTC
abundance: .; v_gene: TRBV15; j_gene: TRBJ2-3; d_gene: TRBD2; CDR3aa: CATSRDVASGGRTDTQYF; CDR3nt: TGTGCCACCAGCAGAGATGTGGCTAGCGGGGGACGCACAGATACGCAGTATTTT
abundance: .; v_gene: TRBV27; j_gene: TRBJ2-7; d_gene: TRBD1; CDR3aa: CASSLNRGVYSDEQYF; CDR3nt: TGTGCCAGCAGTTTAAACAGGGGGGTGTATTCTGACGAGCAGTACTTC
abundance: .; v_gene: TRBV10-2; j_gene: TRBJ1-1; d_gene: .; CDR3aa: CASRNRVFDEAFF; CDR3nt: TGCGCCAGCAGGAACAGGGTGTTTGATGAAGCTTTCTTT
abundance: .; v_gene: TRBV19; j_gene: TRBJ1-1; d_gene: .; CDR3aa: CASSLQGSGEAFF; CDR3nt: TGTGCCAGCTCCTTACAGGGATCCGGTGAAGCTTTCTTT
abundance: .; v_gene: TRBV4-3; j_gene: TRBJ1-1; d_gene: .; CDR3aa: CASSQPGAVTEAFF; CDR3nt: TGCGCCAGCAGCCAACCGGGGGCGGTGACTGAAGCTTTCTTT
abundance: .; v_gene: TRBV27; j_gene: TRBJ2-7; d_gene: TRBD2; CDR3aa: CASSLSSGSAYEQYF; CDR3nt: TGTGCCAGCAGTTTATCTAGCGGGAGCGCCTACGAGCAGTACTTC
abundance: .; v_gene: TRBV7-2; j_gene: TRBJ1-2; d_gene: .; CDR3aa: CASSLALVLGSAIYGYTF; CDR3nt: TGTGCCAGCAGCTTAGCCTTAGTTCTCGGGTCCGCGATCTATGGCTACACCTTC
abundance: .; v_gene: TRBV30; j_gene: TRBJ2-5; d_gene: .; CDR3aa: CAWGAGPKETQYF; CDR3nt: TGTGCCTGGGGGGCCGGGCCGAAGGAGACCCAGTACTTC
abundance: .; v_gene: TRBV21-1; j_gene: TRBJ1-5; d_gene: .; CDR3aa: CASSKPPGQPQHF; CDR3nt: TGTGCCAGCAGCAAGCCCCCAGGCCAGCCCCAGCATTTT
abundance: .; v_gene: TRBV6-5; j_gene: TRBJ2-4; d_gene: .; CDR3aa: CASKLVWGTQNIQYF; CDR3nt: TGTGCCAGCAAGTTAGTGTGGGGAACGCAAAACATTCAGTACTTC
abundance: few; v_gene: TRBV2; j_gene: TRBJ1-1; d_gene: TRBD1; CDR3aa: CASTLTGGDGTEAFF; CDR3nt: TGTGCCAGCACCCTGACAGGGGGCGACGGCACTGAAGCTTTCTTT